This T cell receptor (beta chain) was observed in a study of spatial heterogeneity in lung cancer. Study context: Where they were available, follow-up PBMC samples were sequenced, at a median of about 22 months after resection.

This clonotype was recorded many times. Time point denoted: blood at routine non-recurrence follow-up after resection. Tumor, nontumor lung or frozen PBMC supplied whole RNA, sequenced without sorting. Germline assignment: CDR1 SNHLY and CDR2 FYNNEI. The CDR3 loop spans 12 amino acids. The trim removed 4 bases at V and 12 bases at J, leaving 7 bases unmatched. Each CDR3 protein is one row after TCRdb ran MiXCR on the 5' RACE reads. Of under 30,000 distinct CDR3 sequences in the sample, under 6.5% are singletons; the top ten hold 22%. The receptor's source is a male donor with early-stage non-small cell lung cancer. The specimen was PBMCs, collected at follow-up. The V gene is TRBV2, the J gene TRBJ2-7, with 9 bases lining up with TRBD2. In nucleotides, the CDR3 is TGTGCCAGCAGTGTTACGACTAGCGGTTTGTACGTC. Protein product: CASSVTTSGLYV.